This T cell receptor (beta chain) was obtained from a study of shared clonotypes between healthy human individuals. Study observations and caveats: With a few donors compared, 4.5% to 6.5% of naive CD4 clonotypes were shared.

Worth noting for this clone: Its cognate antigen is unknown.

As originally analysed: Junction-only sequences without quality scores were provided by ImmunoSEQ, so filtering was different. Assay: immunoSEQ multiplex PCR; the TCRdb copy retains only in-frame clones and omits some. That table supplies the V and J calls and clone size; D and trimming were determined from the DNA. This table has 2 million to 2.5 million clones, roughly 90% appearing once. CDR1 SGHTA and CDR2 FQGNSA come from the germline V gene. V shed 5 bases and J shed 10 bases, with 11 bases lying between them. The CDR3 is 12 amino acids. The chain recombines TRBV7-2 with TRBJ2-2; no firm D call. Sequencing was done on a sample of naive CD4+ T cells from PBMCs. The subset here: CD45RA+ positively selected. The sequence was obtained from a man younger than 35 in good health. Some clones in this sample may be carry-over from other donors' samples. The CDR3 DNA reads TGTGCCAGCAGCGCGGTCCCACCGGAGCTGTTTTTT. Translation gives CASSAVPPELFF.